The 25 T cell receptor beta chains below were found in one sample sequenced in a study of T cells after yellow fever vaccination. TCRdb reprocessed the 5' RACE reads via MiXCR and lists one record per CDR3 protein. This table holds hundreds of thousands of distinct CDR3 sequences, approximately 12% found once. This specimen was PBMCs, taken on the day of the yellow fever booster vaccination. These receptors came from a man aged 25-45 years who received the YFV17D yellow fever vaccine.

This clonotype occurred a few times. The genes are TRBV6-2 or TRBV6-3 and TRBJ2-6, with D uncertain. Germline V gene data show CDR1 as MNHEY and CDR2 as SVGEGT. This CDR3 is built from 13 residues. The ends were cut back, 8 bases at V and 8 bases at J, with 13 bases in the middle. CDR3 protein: CASSAEISNVLTF. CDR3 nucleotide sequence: TGTGCCAGCTCAGCCGAGATTTCCAACGTCCTGACTTTC.

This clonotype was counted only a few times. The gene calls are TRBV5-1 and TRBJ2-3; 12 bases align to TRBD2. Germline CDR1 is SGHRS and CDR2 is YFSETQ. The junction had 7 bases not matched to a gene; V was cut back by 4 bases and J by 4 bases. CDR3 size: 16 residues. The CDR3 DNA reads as TGCGCCAGCAGCCCTAGCGGGAGGGCCGGCGCAGATACGCAGTATTTT. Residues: CASSPSGRAGADTQYF. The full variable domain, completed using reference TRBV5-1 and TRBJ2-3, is KAGVTQTPRYLIKTRGQQVTLSCSPISGHRSVSWYQQTPGQGLQFLFEYFSETQRNKGNFPGRFSGRQFSNSRSEMNVSTLELGDSALYLCASSPSGRAGADTQYFGPGTRLTVL.

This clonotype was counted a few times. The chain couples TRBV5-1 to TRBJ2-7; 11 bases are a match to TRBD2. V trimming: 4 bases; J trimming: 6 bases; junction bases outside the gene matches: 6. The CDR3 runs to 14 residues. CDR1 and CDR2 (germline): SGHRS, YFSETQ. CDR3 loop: CASSKLAGESEQYF. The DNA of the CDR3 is TGCGCCAGCAGCAAACTAGCGGGAGAATCCGAGCAGTACTTC.

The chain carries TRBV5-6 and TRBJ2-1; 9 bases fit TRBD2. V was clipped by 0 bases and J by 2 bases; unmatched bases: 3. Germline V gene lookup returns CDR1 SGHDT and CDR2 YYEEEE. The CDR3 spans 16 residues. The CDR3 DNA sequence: TGTGCCAGCAGCTTGGATAGCGGGAGCGCCTACAATGAGCAGTTCTTC. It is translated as CASSLDSGSAYNEQFF. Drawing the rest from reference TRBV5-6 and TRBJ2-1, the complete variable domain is DAGVTQSPTHLIKTRGQQVTLRCSPKSGHDTVSWYQQALGQGPQFIFQYYEEEERQRGNFPDRFSGHQFPNYSSELNVNALLLGDSALYLCASSLDSGSAYNEQFFGPGTRLTVL.

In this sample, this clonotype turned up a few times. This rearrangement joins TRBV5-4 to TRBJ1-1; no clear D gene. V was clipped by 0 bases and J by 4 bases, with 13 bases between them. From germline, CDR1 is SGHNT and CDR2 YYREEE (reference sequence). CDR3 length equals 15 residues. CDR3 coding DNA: TGTGCCAGCAGCTTGGGCCACGGTCCTGGCACTGAAGCTTTCTTT. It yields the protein CASSLGHGPGTEAFF.

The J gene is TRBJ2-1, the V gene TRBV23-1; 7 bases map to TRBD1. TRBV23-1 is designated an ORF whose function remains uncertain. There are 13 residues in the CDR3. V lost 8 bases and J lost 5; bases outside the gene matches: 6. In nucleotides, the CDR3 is TGCGCCAGCCTCCTCCAGGGGGACAATGAGCAGTTCTTC. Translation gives CASLLQGDNEQFF.

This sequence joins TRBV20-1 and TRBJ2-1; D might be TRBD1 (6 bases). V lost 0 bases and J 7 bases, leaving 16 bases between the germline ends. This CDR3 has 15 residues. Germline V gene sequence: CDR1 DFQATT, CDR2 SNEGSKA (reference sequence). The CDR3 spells CSARDPVGAWNEQFF. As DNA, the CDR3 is TGCAGTGCTAGAGATCCCGTGGGGGCTTGGAATGAGCAGTTCTTC.

The CDR3 sequence is CASRGGSPYNEQFF. As DNA, the CDR3 is TGCGCCAGCCGCGGCGGGAGTCCCTACAATGAGCAGTTCTTC. The V call is TRBV5-1, the J call TRBJ2-1; 7 bases are shared with TRBD2. CDR3 length: 14 residues. In germline, CDR1 is SGHRS, CDR2 YFSETQ. V was clipped by 7 bases and J by 2 bases; unmatched bases: 6.

In DNA form, the CDR3 reads TGTGCCAGCAGTGAGGGAAGTCCTAGCCTGGAGCAGTACTTC. It encodes CASSEGSPSLEQYF. V gene TRBV25-1 combines with J gene TRBJ2-7, with D perhaps TRBD2 (5 bases). This CDR3 is built from 14 residues. Germline V lookup: CDR1 MGHDK, CDR2 SYGVNS. V lost 3 bases, J lost 7 bases, and 16 bases lay in between.

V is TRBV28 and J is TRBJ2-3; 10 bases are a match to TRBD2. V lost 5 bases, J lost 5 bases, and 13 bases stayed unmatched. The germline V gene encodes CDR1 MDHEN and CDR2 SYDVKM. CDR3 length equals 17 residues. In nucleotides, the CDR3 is TGTGCCAGCAGTCACGCGATAGCGGGAGGCCCTAGAGATACGCAGTATTTT. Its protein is CASSHAIAGGPRDTQYF.

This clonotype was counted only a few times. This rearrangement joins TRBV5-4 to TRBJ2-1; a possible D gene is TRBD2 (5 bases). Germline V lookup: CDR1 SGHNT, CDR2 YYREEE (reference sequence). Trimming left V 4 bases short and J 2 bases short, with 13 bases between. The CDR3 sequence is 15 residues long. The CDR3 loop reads CASSAGEIAYNEQFF. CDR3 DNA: TGTGCCAGCAGCGCCGGGGAGATCGCCTACAATGAGCAGTTCTTC.

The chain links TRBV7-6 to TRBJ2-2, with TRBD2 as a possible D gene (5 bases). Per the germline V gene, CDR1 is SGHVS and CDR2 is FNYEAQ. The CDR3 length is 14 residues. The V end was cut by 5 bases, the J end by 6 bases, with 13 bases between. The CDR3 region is CASSPRAVPGELFF. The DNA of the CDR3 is TGTGCCAGCAGCCCCCGAGCGGTTCCCGGGGAGCTGTTTTTT.

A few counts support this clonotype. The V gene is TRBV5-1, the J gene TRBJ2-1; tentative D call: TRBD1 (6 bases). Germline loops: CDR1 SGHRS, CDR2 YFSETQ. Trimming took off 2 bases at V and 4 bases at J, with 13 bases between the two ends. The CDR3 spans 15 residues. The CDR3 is CASSLQGVSYNEQFF. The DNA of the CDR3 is TGCGCCAGCAGCTTACAGGGCGTCTCGTACAATGAGCAGTTCTTC.

CDR3 bases: TGTGCCAGCAGCTTAGAACTGCGGGAGTATGAGCAGTTCTTC. Protein product: CASSLELREYEQFF. The chain carries TRBV7-9 and TRBJ2-1, with 7 bases matching TRBD2. Germline V gene sequence: CDR1 SEHNR, CDR2 FQNEAQ (reference sequence). This CDR3 comprises 14 residues. The V and J ends lost 1 base and 8 bases, in that order; junction bases with no gene match: 5.

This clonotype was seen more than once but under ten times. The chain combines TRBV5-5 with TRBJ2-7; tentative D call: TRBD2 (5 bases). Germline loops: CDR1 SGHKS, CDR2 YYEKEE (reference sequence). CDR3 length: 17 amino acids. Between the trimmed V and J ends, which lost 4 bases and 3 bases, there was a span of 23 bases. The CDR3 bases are TGTGCCAGCAGCCGAACAACCACGGGGTACCAGGTCTACGAGCAGTACTTC. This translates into CASSRTTTGYQVYEQYF. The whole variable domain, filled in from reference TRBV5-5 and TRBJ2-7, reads DAGVTQSPTHLIKTRGQQVTLRCSPISGHKSVSWYQQVLGQGPQFIFQYYEKEERGRGNFPDRFSARQFPNYSSELNVNALLLGDSALYLCASSRTTTGYQVYEQYFGPGTRLTVT.

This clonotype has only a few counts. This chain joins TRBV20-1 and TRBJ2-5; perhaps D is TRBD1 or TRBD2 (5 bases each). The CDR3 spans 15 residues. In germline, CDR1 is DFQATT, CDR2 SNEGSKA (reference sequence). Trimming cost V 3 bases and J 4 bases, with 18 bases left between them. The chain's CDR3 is CSARGQRGAPETQYF. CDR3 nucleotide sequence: TGCAGTGCTAGGGGGCAGAGGGGAGCCCCAGAGACCCAGTACTTC.

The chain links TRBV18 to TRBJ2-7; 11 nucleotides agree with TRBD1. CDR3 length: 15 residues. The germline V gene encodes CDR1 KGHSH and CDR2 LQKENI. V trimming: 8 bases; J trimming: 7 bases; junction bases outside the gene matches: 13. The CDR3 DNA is TGTGCCAGCACGATTGGACAGGGGGCAATGGGTGAGCAGTACTTC. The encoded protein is CASTIGQGAMGEQYF.

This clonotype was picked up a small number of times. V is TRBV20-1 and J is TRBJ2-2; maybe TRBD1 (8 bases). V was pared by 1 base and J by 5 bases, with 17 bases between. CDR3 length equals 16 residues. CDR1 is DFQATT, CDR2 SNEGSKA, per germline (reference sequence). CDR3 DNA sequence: TGCAGTGCTAGAGGTTATGGACAGGGAGGGACCGGGGAGCTGTTTTTT. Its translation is CSARGYGQGGTGELFF.

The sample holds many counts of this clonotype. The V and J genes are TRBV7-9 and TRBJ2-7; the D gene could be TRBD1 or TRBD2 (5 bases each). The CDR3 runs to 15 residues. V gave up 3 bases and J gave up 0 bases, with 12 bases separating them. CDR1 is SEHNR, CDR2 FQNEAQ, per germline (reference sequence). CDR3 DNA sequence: TGTGCCAGCAGCTTTCGAGGGGAAAGCTCCTACGAGCAGTACTTC. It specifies CASSFRGESSYEQYF. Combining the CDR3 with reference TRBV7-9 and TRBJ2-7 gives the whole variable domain DTGVSQNPRHKITKRGQNVTFRCDPISEHNRLYWYRQTLGQGPEFLTYFQNEAQLEKSRLLSDRFSAERPKGSFSTLEIQRTEQGDSAMYLCASSFRGESSYEQYFGPGTRLTVT.

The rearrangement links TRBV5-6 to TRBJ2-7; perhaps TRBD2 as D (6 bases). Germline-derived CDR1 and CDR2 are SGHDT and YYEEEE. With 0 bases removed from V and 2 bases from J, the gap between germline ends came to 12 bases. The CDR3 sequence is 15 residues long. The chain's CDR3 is CASSLGVSGAYEQYF. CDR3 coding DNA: TGTGCCAGCAGCTTGGGGGTTAGCGGAGCCTACGAGCAGTACTTC. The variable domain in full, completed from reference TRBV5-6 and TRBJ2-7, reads DAGVTQSPTHLIKTRGQQVTLRCSPKSGHDTVSWYQQALGQGPQFIFQYYEEEERQRGNFPDRFSGHQFPNYSSELNVNALLLGDSALYLCASSLGVSGAYEQYFGPGTRLTVT.

The CDR3 DNA reads TGTGCCAGCAGCTCCTTAGGGGGGACGAACACTGAAGCTTTCTTT. Translation: CASSSLGGTNTEAFF. This chain links TRBV7-8 with TRBJ1-1; D may be TRBD1 (6 bases). Trimming removed 4 bases from V and 1 base from J, with 13 bases in between. Germline lookup yields CDR1 SGHVS and CDR2 FQNEAQ. CDR3 length: 15 residues.

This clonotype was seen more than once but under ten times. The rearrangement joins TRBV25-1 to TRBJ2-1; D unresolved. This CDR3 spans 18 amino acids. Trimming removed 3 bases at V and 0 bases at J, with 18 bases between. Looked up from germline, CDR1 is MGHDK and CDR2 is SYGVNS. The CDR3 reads CASSDRPGASRSYNEQFF. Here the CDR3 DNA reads TGTGCCAGCAGTGACCGCCCAGGAGCGTCACGCTCCTACAATGAGCAGTTCTTC.

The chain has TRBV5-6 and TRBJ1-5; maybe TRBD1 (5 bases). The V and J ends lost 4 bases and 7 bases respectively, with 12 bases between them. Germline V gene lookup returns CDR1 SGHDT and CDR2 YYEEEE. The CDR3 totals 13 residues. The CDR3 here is CASSPRVGQPQHF. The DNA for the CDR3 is TGTGCCAGCAGCCCCAGGGTTGGACAGCCCCAGCATTTT. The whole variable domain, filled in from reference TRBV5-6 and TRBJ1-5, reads DAGVTQSPTHLIKTRGQQVTLRCSPKSGHDTVSWYQQALGQGPQFIFQYYEEEERQRGNFPDRFSGHQFPNYSSELNVNALLLGDSALYLCASSPRVGQPQHFGDGTRLSIL.

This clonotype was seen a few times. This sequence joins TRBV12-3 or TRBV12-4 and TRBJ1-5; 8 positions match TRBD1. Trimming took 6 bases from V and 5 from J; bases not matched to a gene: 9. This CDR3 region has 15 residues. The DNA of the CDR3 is TGTGCCAGCAGCGGACAGGGTTCAGGAGATCAGCCCCAGCATTTT. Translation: CASSGQGSGDQPQHF.

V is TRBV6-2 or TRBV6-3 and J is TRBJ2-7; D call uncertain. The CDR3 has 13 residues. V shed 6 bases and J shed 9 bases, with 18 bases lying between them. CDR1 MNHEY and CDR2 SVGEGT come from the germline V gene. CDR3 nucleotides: TGTGCCAGCAGCACTACGCGAGCTACGATGCAGTACTTC. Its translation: CASSTTRATMQYF.